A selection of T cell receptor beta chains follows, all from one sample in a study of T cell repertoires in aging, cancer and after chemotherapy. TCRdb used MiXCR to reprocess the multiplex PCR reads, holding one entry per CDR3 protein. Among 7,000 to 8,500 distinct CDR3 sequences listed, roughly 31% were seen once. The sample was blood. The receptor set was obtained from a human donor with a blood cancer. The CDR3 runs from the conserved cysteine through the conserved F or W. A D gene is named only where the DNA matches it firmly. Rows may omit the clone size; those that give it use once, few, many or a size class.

CDR3aa: CASSRILTGELFF
CDR3nt: TGTGCCAGCAGTCGTATACTCACCGGGGAGCTGTTTTTT
j_gene: TRBJ2-2
abundance: medium-sized
d_gene: .
v_gene: TRBV6-5

CDR3aa: CASSSPTSAEGYTF
CDR3nt: TGTGCCAGTAGTTCGCCGACCTCTGCGGAAGGCTACACCTTC
j_gene: TRBJ1-2
abundance: few
d_gene: .
v_gene: TRBV19

CDR3aa: CASLEGTSGTGELFF
CDR3nt: TGTGCCAGCCTGGAGGGGACTAGCGGAACCGGGGAGCTGTTTTTT
j_gene: TRBJ2-2
abundance: medium-sized
d_gene: TRBD2
v_gene: TRBV6-1

CDR3aa: CASSDSNRGGYNEQFF
CDR3nt: TGTGCCAGCAGTGACTCGAACAGGGGGGGATACAATGAGCAGTTCTTC
j_gene: TRBJ2-1
abundance: few
d_gene: .
v_gene: TRBV6-4

CDR3aa: CSSSPTSGGAYEQYF
CDR3nt: TGTTCCAGCTCACCGACTAGCGGGGGGGCCTACGAGCAGTACTTC
j_gene: TRBJ2-7
abundance: .
d_gene: TRBD2
v_gene: TRBV18

CDR3aa: CASSDSSGRGTDEQFF
CDR3nt: TGTGCCAGCAGTGACTCAAGTGGGAGGGGTACGGATGAGCAGTTCTTC
j_gene: TRBJ2-1
abundance: .
d_gene: TRBD2
v_gene: TRBV6-4

CDR3aa: CASSLTLNTEAFF
CDR3nt: TGTGCCAGCAGTTTGACTTTGAACACTGAAGCTTTCTTT
j_gene: TRBJ1-1
abundance: .
d_gene: .
v_gene: TRBV27

CDR3aa: CASSLAGGGIQYF
CDR3nt: TGTGCCAGCAGTTTGGCAGGGGGCGGCATTCAGTACTTC
j_gene: TRBJ2-4
abundance: medium-sized
d_gene: TRBD1
v_gene: TRBV6-5

CDR3aa: CASSEPRSTDTQYF
CDR3nt: TGTGCCAGCAGTGAACCCCGAAGCACAGATACGCAGTATTTT
j_gene: TRBJ2-3
abundance: medium-sized
d_gene: .
v_gene: TRBV6-2/TRBV6-3

CDR3aa: CAISERGAKETQYF
CDR3nt: TGTGCCATCAGTGAGCGGGGGGCCAAAGAGACCCAGTACTTC
j_gene: TRBJ2-5
abundance: .
d_gene: .
v_gene: TRBV10-3

CDR3aa: CASSGTSGGADELFF
CDR3nt: TGTGCCAGCAGTGGGACTAGCGGGGGGGCCGACGAGCTGTTTTTT
j_gene: TRBJ2-2
abundance: once
d_gene: TRBD2
v_gene: TRBV12-3/TRBV12-4

CDR3aa: CASSFSGGSTDTQYF
CDR3nt: TGTGCCAGCAGTTTTAGCGGGGGGAGCACAGATACGCAGTATTTT
j_gene: TRBJ2-3
abundance: .
d_gene: TRBD2
v_gene: TRBV7-9

CDR3aa: CASSSGQGLNTEAFF
CDR3nt: TGCGCCAGCAGCTCAGGACAGGGGTTAAACACTGAAGCTTTCTTT
j_gene: TRBJ1-1
abundance: .
d_gene: TRBD1
v_gene: TRBV5-1

CDR3aa: CATSSRTSVGYTF
CDR3nt: TGTGCCACCAGCAGTCGGACCAGCGTCGGCTACACCTTC
j_gene: TRBJ1-2
abundance: .
d_gene: .
v_gene: TRBV15

CDR3aa: CASRGGVGTGELFF
CDR3nt: TGTGCCAGCAGGGGCGGGGTCGGCACCGGGGAGCTGTTTTTT
j_gene: TRBJ2-2
abundance: medium-sized
d_gene: .
v_gene: TRBV6-1

CDR3aa: CAGRGGGTSGPSAKNIQYF
CDR3nt: TGTGCCGGTAGAGGGGGGGGGACTAGCGGTCCATCTGCCAAAAACATTCAGTACTTC
j_gene: TRBJ2-4
abundance: .
d_gene: TRBD2
v_gene: TRBV19

CDR3aa: CASSLGTGGNTEAFF
CDR3nt: TGTGCCAGCAGCTTGGGCACAGGGGGCAACACTGAAGCTTTCTTT
j_gene: TRBJ1-1
abundance: .
d_gene: TRBD1
v_gene: TRBV5-4

CDR3aa: CASSPTSGQGGGYTF
CDR3nt: TGTGCCAGCAGTCCGACTTCGGGACAGGGGGGTGGCTACACCTTC
j_gene: TRBJ1-2
abundance: .
d_gene: TRBD1
v_gene: TRBV27

CDR3aa: CASGHTNTGELFF
CDR3nt: TGTGCCAGTGGACACACGAACACCGGGGAGCTGTTTTTT
j_gene: TRBJ2-2
abundance: medium-sized
d_gene: .
v_gene: TRBV6-1

CDR3aa: CASSLAKSGGYTF
CDR3nt: TGTGCCAGCAGCTTGGCGAAATCCGGGGGCTACACCTTC
j_gene: TRBJ1-2
abundance: few
d_gene: .
v_gene: TRBV5-4

CDR3aa: CASAKGQGQIYEQYF
CDR3nt: TGTGCCAGCGCGAAGGGGCAGGGGCAAATCTACGAGCAGTACTTC
j_gene: TRBJ2-7
abundance: few
d_gene: .
v_gene: TRBV27

CDR3aa: CASSFLAFPTDTQYF
CDR3nt: TGTGCCAGCAGCTTCCTAGCCTTCCCCACAGATACGCAGTATTTT
j_gene: TRBJ2-3
abundance: .
d_gene: .
v_gene: TRBV7-6

CDR3aa: CASSYGTSGGGADTQYF
CDR3nt: TGTGCCAGCAGTTACGGGACTAGCGGGGGCGGAGCAGATACGCAGTATTTT
j_gene: TRBJ2-3
abundance: .
d_gene: TRBD2
v_gene: TRBV6-2/TRBV6-3

CDR3aa: CASSETGGSGANVLTF
CDR3nt: TGTGCCAGCAGTGAAACGGGCGGGTCTGGGGCCAACGTCCTGACTTTC
j_gene: TRBJ2-6
abundance: few
d_gene: .
v_gene: TRBV6-1

CDR3aa: CASQGHLYEQYF
CDR3nt: TGTGCCAGCCAAGGACACCTCTACGAGCAGTACTTC
j_gene: TRBJ2-7
abundance: few
d_gene: .
v_gene: TRBV6-6

CDR3aa: CALGGADQETQYF
CDR3nt: TGTGCCTTAGGCGGGGCAGATCAAGAGACCCAGTACTTC
j_gene: TRBJ2-5
abundance: medium-sized
d_gene: .
v_gene: TRBV30

CDR3aa: CAISEGLVYNQPQHF
CDR3nt: TGTGCCATCAGTGAGGGGTTAGTGTACAATCAGCCCCAGCATTTT
j_gene: TRBJ1-5
abundance: .
d_gene: .
v_gene: TRBV10-3

CDR3aa: CASSSGLAGAYEQYF
CDR3nt: TGTGCCAGCAGCTCTGGACTAGCGGGGGCCTACGAGCAGTACTTC
j_gene: TRBJ2-7
abundance: once
d_gene: TRBD2
v_gene: TRBV6-1

CDR3aa: CASSPRTGMNTEAFF
CDR3nt: TGTGCCAGCAGCCCACGGACAGGGATGAACACTGAAGCTTTCTTT
j_gene: TRBJ1-1
abundance: few
d_gene: TRBD1
v_gene: TRBV7-2

CDR3aa: CASSYRMTGVYGYTF
CDR3nt: TGTGCCAGCAGTTACCGCATGACGGGTGTCTATGGCTACACCTTC
j_gene: TRBJ1-2
abundance: .
d_gene: .
v_gene: TRBV6-5

CDR3aa: CASSQDYVGNTEAFF
CDR3nt: TGTGCCAGCAGCCAGGACTATGTGGGGAACACTGAAGCTTTCTTT
j_gene: TRBJ1-1
abundance: .
d_gene: .
v_gene: TRBV27

CDR3aa: CASSRDQASYNEQFF
CDR3nt: TGTGCCAGCAGCCGGGACCAAGCCTCCTACAATGAGCAGTTCTTC
j_gene: TRBJ2-1
abundance: .
d_gene: .
v_gene: TRBV5-4

CDR3aa: CASRKGLTEAFF
CDR3nt: TGTGCCAGCAGGAAGGGGCTCACTGAAGCTTTCTTT
j_gene: TRBJ1-1
abundance: few
d_gene: .
v_gene: TRBV6-1

CDR3aa: CASSLAGGGTGELFF
CDR3nt: TGTGCCAGCAGCTTAGCGGGAGGGGGAACCGGGGAGCTGTTTTTT
j_gene: TRBJ2-2
abundance: few
d_gene: .
v_gene: TRBV7-2

CDR3aa: CASSRQGGDNSPLHF
CDR3nt: TGTGCCAGCAGCCGACAGGGGGGGGATAATTCACCCCTCCACTTT
j_gene: TRBJ1-6
abundance: .
d_gene: TRBD1
v_gene: TRBV6-5

CDR3aa: CASSPRRDSQSYGYTF
CDR3nt: TGTGCCAGCAGCCCTCGCAGGGACAGCCAATCCTATGGCTACACCTTC
j_gene: TRBJ1-2
abundance: once
d_gene: TRBD1
v_gene: TRBV14

CDR3aa: CASSLWADVNEKLFF
CDR3nt: TGCGCCAGCAGCTTGTGGGCAGACGTTAATGAAAAACTGTTTTTT
j_gene: TRBJ1-4
abundance: .
d_gene: .
v_gene: TRBV5-1